The 3 T cell receptor beta chains below were found in one sample sequenced in a study of radiotherapy plus CTLA-4 blockade in lung cancer. Generated by immunoSEQ multiplex PCR, the TCRdb table keeps only in-frame clones and is missing some. The repertoire holds about 49,000 clones, with roughly 85% as singletons. The specimen comprised peripheral blood, sampled from a patient treated with radiotherapy plus ipilimumab. The receptors were sampled from a human donor with non-small cell lung cancer whose response to radiotherapy plus ipilimumab could not be evaluated.

For this clone: At the DNA level, this CDR3 is encoded by other sequences in the same sample as well. The genes are TRBV27 and TRBJ2-7; D gene uncertain. Trimming pared 5 bases from V and 2 bases from J, leaving 10 bases between. Germline V CDR1 and CDR2: MNHEY, SMNVEV (reference sequence). The CDR3 is made up of 13 amino acids. The CDR3 sequence: CASSLYSAYEQYF. The CDR3, as DNA: TGTGCCAGCAGTCTTTATTCGGCCTACGAGCAGTACTTC.

The V call is TRBV9, the J call TRBJ1-1; TRBD1 matches at 8 bases. Unmatched junction bases numbered 5, after V lost 4 bases and J lost 0 bases. Germline V gene data show CDR1 as SGDLS and CDR2 as YYNGEE. The CDR3 has 15 amino acids. CDR3 nucleotides: TGTGCCAGCAGCCCCCGGACAGGGATGAACACTGAAGCTTTCTTT. This codes for CASSPRTGMNTEAFF.

V is TRBV30 and J is TRBJ2-3; D gene unclear. With 4 bases removed from V and 5 bases from J, the gap between germline ends came to 10 bases. The germline V gene encodes CDR1 GTSNPN and CDR2 SVGIG (reference sequence). The CDR3 totals 12 residues. The CDR3 here is CAWNLGGDTQYF. As DNA, the CDR3 is TGTGCCTGGAATCTCGGTGGAGATACGCAGTATTTT.